The 24 T cell receptor beta chains given below trace back to one sample, sequenced in a study of T-cell reconstitution after alpha-beta-depleted transplantation in children. Unique molecular identifiers featured in how the TCRbeta library was prepared. TCRdb ran MiXCR on the PCR reads and lists one entry per CDR3 protein. The sample lists a few hundred thousand distinct CDR3 sequences, more than 20% occurring once. This specimen was PBMCs, taken before TCRalphabeta/CD19-depleted stem cell transplant. These receptors were obtained from a boy in the first two years of life with Wiskott-Aldrich syndrome, due to receive a stem cell transplant.

The chain is built from TRBV21-1 and TRBJ2-1; TRBD2 is the table's D call and was not checked against the DNA. TRBV21-1 corresponds to a pseudogene. The CDR3 consists of 17 residues. The CDR3 spells CASSKDKASGRYNEQFF. The CDR3 bases are TGTGCCAGCAGCAAAGATAAGGCTAGCGGGAGGTACAATGAGCAGTTCTTC.

The V call is TRBV7-9, the J call TRBJ2-1, with D maybe TRBD2 (6 bases). Germline V gene sequence: CDR1 SEHNR, CDR2 FQNEAQ (reference sequence). The V end was cut by 8 bases, the J end by 0 bases, with 14 bases between. The CDR3 contains 15 residues. The CDR3 reads CASAHQRASYNEQFF. CDR3 DNA sequence: TGTGCCAGCGCTCACCAGCGGGCCTCCTACAATGAGCAGTTCTTC.

This clonotype was detected a few times. V gene TRBV6-1 combines with J gene TRBJ2-1; D not resolved. Trimming took 6 bases from V and 0 from J, leaving 9 bases between them. Germline V gives CDR1 MNHNS, CDR2 SASEGT. The CDR3 sequence is 14 residues long. This chain's CDR3 is CASRAASSYNEQFF. Here the CDR3 DNA reads TGTGCCAGCAGGGCGGCGAGCTCCTACAATGAGCAGTTCTTC.

The V gene is TRBV19, the J gene TRBJ2-2, with 13 bases fitting TRBD2. The CDR3 contains 16 residues. After removal of 4 bases from V and 5 bases from J, the junction contained 4 bases not matched to a gene. The germline gives CDR1 LNHDA, CDR2 SQIVND (reference sequence). Here the CDR3 reads CASSTGTSGMTGELFF. The CDR3 DNA follows: TGTGCCAGTAGTACCGGGACTAGCGGGATGACCGGGGAGCTGTTTTTT.

In this sample, this clonotype turned up a few times. This chain connects TRBV5-1 to TRBJ2-3; no reliable D call. The V end lost 1 base, the J end lost 4 bases, and 13 bases lay between the germline ends. Looked up from germline, CDR1 is SGHRS and CDR2 is YFSETQ. The CDR3 length is 15 residues. The CDR3 sequence is CASSLMLAGPDTQYF. The CDR3 nucleotides read TGCGCCAGCAGCTTGATGTTGGCAGGCCCAGATACGCAGTATTTT. Together with reference TRBV5-1 and TRBJ2-3, the CDR3 gives the full variable domain: KAGVTQTPRYLIKTRGQQVTLSCSPISGHRSVSWYQQTPGQGLQFLFEYFSETQRNKGNFPGRFSGRQFSNSRSEMNVSTLELGDSALYLCASSLMLAGPDTQYFGPGTRLTVL.

This clonotype was detected once. The chain has TRBV3-1 and TRBJ1-1, with D possibly being TRBD1 (5 bases). The V and J ends lost 4 bases and 0 bases respectively, with 15 bases between them. This CDR3 is 16 amino acids long. Germline loops: CDR1 LGHDT, CDR2 YNNKEL (reference sequence). The CDR3: CASSLGAIPMNTEAFF. The CDR3 DNA sequence: TGTGCCAGCAGCCTAGGGGCGATCCCAATGAACACTGAAGCTTTCTTT.

This clonotype came up many times. The germline gene is not matched at one end of the junction; a read error may be the cause. The V call is TRBV5-1, the J call TRBJ2-1; 7 bases line up with TRBD1. Germline loops: CDR1 SGHRS, CDR2 YFSETQ. The CDR3 has 15 amino acids. The CDR3 loop reads CASSSGQSSYNEQFF. The DNA of the CDR3 is TGTGCCAGCAGCTCGGGACAGAGCTCCTACAATGAGCAGTTCTTC. Full variable domain (outside the CDR3, taken from reference TRBV5-1 and TRBJ2-1): KAGVTQTPRYLIKTRGQQVTLSCSPISGHRSVSWYQQTPGQGLQFLFEYFSETQRNKGNFPGRFSGRQFSNSRSEMNVSTLELGDSALYLCASSSGQSSYNEQFFGPGTRLTVL.

This clonotype was seen a few times. The V gene is TRBV28, the J gene TRBJ2-1; 7 nucleotides match TRBD2. The V segment lost 4 bases and the J segment 2 bases; nucleotides outside the gene matches: 5. Germline V lookup: CDR1 MDHEN, CDR2 SYDVKM. The CDR3 spans 15 residues. The CDR3 region has the DNA TGTGCCAGCAGTTCAAGCGGGGAGCCCTACAATGAGCAGTTCTTC. Its translation is CASSSSGEPYNEQFF.

This clonotype occurred a few times. V usage is TRBV28 and J usage is TRBJ1-2; D perhaps matches TRBD1 (5 bases). V lost 3 bases and J lost 2, with 10 bases in between. In germline, CDR1 is MDHEN, CDR2 SYDVKM. This CDR3 has 14 residues. The CDR3 region is CASSFGGLNYGYTF. CDR3 sequence (DNA): TGTGCCAGCAGTTTTGGGGGGTTGAACTATGGCTACACCTTC.

This clonotype occurred a few times. V usage is TRBV6-1 and J usage is TRBJ2-7; TRBD1 aligns across 7 bases. The CDR3 is 14 residues long. V dropped 5 bases and J dropped 5; count of bases not matched to a gene: 9. Per germline, CDR1 MNHNS and CDR2 SASEGT. The CDR3 coding sequence is TGTGCCAGCAGTATGTACAGGGGAAGAAACGAGCAGTACTTC. This gives the protein CASSMYRGRNEQYF.

This clonotype was found a few times. V is TRBV5-1 and J is TRBJ2-2; 10 bases agree with TRBD2. From germline, CDR1 is SGHRS and CDR2 YFSETQ. The CDR3 has 14 amino acids. V trimming: 4 bases; J trimming: 6 bases; junction bases outside the gene matches: 3. The CDR3 nucleotides are TGCGCCAGCAGCGTTGGGACTAGCGCCGGGGAGCTGTTTTTT. Residues: CASSVGTSAGELFF. The whole variable domain, filled in from reference TRBV5-1 and TRBJ2-2, reads KAGVTQTPRYLIKTRGQQVTLSCSPISGHRSVSWYQQTPGQGLQFLFEYFSETQRNKGNFPGRFSGRQFSNSRSEMNVSTLELGDSALYLCASSVGTSAGELFFGEGSRLTVL.

This chain links TRBV5-1 with TRBJ2-2; 9 bases match TRBD2. J gave up 6 bases and V 4 bases, and 7 bases lay outside the gene matches. CDR1 is SGHRS, CDR2 YFSETQ, per germline. This CDR3 contains 15 residues. Written as DNA, the CDR3 is TGCGCCAGCAGCCCCTTTGCGGGAGGGCCCGGGGAGCTGTTTTTT. As protein: CASSPFAGGPGELFF. Looking up the rest from reference TRBV5-1 and TRBJ2-2 gives the full variable domain: KAGVTQTPRYLIKTRGQQVTLSCSPISGHRSVSWYQQTPGQGLQFLFEYFSETQRNKGNFPGRFSGRQFSNSRSEMNVSTLELGDSALYLCASSPFAGGPGELFFGEGSRLTVL.

A few counts support this clonotype. The V gene is TRBV5-1, the J gene TRBJ2-7; 9 bases are shared with TRBD2. This CDR3 contains 18 residues. Germline CDR1 is SGHRS and CDR2 is YFSETQ. The J segment lost 0 bases and the V segment lost 3 bases, leaving 13 bases of the junction unmatched. The chain's CDR3 is CASSSGHGAGGLSYEQYF. The CDR3 nucleotides are TGCGCCAGCAGCTCGGGACATGGAGCGGGAGGCCTCTCCTACGAGCAGTACTTC.

This clonotype was detected many times. This sequence joins TRBV5-5 and TRBJ2-7; no firm D call. Germline V CDR1 and CDR2: SGHKS, YYEKEE (reference sequence). The V end lost 2 bases, the J end lost 3 bases, and 9 bases lay between the germline ends. This CDR3 is 13 amino acids long. The CDR3 bases are TGTGCCAGCAGCTTCTCCTCCGGCTACGAGCAGTACTTC. The encoded protein is CASSFSSGYEQYF.

The chain carries TRBV3-1 and TRBJ2-1; D call uncertain. CDR1 and CDR2 from the germline V gene are LGHDT and YNNKEL (reference sequence). With 2 bases removed from V and 6 bases from J, the gap between germline ends came to 5 bases. This CDR3 comprises 12 residues. The CDR3 DNA reads as TGTGCCAGCAGCCAATCAACCAATGAGCAGTTCTTC. Translating it yields CASSQSTNEQFF.

This clonotype was observed a few times. The rearrangement links TRBV12-3 or TRBV12-4 to TRBJ2-4; possibly TRBD2 for D (5 bases). This CDR3 is 15 amino acids long. The V gene lost 5 bases and the J gene lost 1 base, with 12 bases spanning the gap. CDR3 nucleotides: TGTGCCAGCAGTCCCCGGGGTAGGGCCAAAAACATTCAGTACTTC. Amino acids: CASSPRGRAKNIQYF.

V is TRBV20-1 and J is TRBJ2-7; tentatively, D is TRBD1 (8 bases). The CDR3 extends over 13 amino acids. Germline V gene lookup returns CDR1 DFQATT and CDR2 SNEGSKA (reference sequence). V gave up 5 bases and J gave up 7 bases, with 18 bases separating them. The CDR3 here is CSAGGQGLLEQYF. Here the CDR3 DNA reads TGCAGTGCTGGCGGACAGGGACTACTAGAGCAGTACTTC.

This chain uses TRBV12-3 or TRBV12-4 with TRBJ1-1, with 7 bases matching TRBD1. V dropped 5 bases and J dropped 6; count of bases not matched to a gene: 6. CDR3 length: 13 residues. The CDR3 region is CASSRDSEAEAFF. CDR3 bases: TGTGCCAGCAGTCGGGACAGCGAGGCTGAAGCTTTCTTT.

This chain uses TRBV12-3 or TRBV12-4 with TRBJ2-3; D may be TRBD1 (5 bases). Trimming pared 3 bases from V and 6 bases from J, leaving 19 bases between. This CDR3 has 16 residues. The chain's CDR3 is CASSLPRVGVPDTQYF. Here the CDR3 DNA reads TGTGCCAGCAGTTTGCCCAGGGTAGGAGTTCCGGATACGCAGTATTTT.

This clonotype was found a few times. The chain couples TRBV5-1 to TRBJ2-7, with D perhaps TRBD2 (6 bases). Trimming cost V 5 bases and J 2 bases, with 14 bases left between them. Germline CDR1 SGHRS, CDR2 YFSETQ. The CDR3 loop spans 14 amino acids. The CDR3 region has the DNA TGCGCCAGCAGTTTTGTGGGAGGCGCCTACGAGCAGTACTTC. This sequence encodes CASSFVGGAYEQYF.

The chain is built from TRBV7-2 and TRBJ1-5; D perhaps matches TRBD1 (5 bases). The CDR3 length is 15 residues. The V and J ends lost 5 bases and 11 bases respectively, with 22 bases between them. Per germline, CDR1 SGHTA and CDR2 FQGNSA. CDR3 sequence (DNA): TGTGCCAGCAGCCCCGGACACAACCAAGCAATCACCCAGCATTTT. This sequence encodes CASSPGHNQAITQHF.

The chain recombines TRBV6-1 with TRBJ2-4, with 12 positions matching TRBD2. The J segment lost 8 bases and the V segment lost 8 bases, leaving 4 bases of the junction unmatched. The CDR3 runs to 13 residues. In germline, CDR1 is MNHNS, CDR2 SASEGT. The CDR3 DNA sequence: TGTGCCAGCCGGACTAGCGGGAACGACATTCAGTACTTC. It encodes CASRTSGNDIQYF.

This clonotype was seen only a few times. The V and J genes are TRBV29-1 and TRBJ1-1, with unresolved D. Trimming removed 6 bases from V and 1 base from J, with 18 bases in between. CDR1 and CDR2 from the germline V gene are SQVTM and ANQGSEA. The CDR3 is made up of 15 amino acids. The DNA of the CDR3 is TGCAGCGTACTGAAAAGGGCAGGTCAGAACACTGAAGCTTTCTTT. Translated: CSVLKRAGQNTEAFF.

This clonotype was detected only a few times. V gene TRBV29-1 combines with J gene TRBJ1-1; unclear D gene. V shed 5 bases and J shed 0 bases, with 10 bases lying between them. Germline V lookup: CDR1 SQVTM, CDR2 ANQGSEA. This CDR3 has 13 amino acids. CDR3 sequence (DNA): TGCAGCGTTAGTAGGCGGCTGAACACTGAAGCTTTCTTT. Amino acid sequence: CSVSRRLNTEAFF.